These 31 T cell receptor beta chains originate from one sample sequenced in a study of cytotoxic CD8 clonotypes in ibrutinib-treated CLL. The table came from immunoSEQ multiplex PCR; TCRdb's copy has only in-frame clones and leaves some out. This table has approximately 120,000 clones, around four fifths appearing once. Sequencing was performed on PBMCs, taken after 24 months of ibrutinib treatment. All receptors come from a human donor with chronic lymphocytic leukemia.

In its sample, this clone was seen once. The V and J genes are TRBV7-9 and TRBJ2-7; 10 bases are a match to TRBD1. This CDR3 is 19 amino acids long. Germline V CDR1 and CDR2: SEHNR, FQNEAQ (reference sequence). J gave up 3 bases and V 5 bases, and 19 bases lay outside the gene matches. In DNA form, the CDR3 reads TGTGCCAGCAGCCACCCCGGGACAGGGGATACCTCAGGGCACTACGAGCAGTACTTC. Its protein product is CASSHPGTGDTSGHYEQYF.

The sample holds one count of this clone. V and J are TRBV6-6 and TRBJ2-7; D might be TRBD1 (6 bases). Germline CDR1 is MNHNY and CDR2 is SVGAGI (reference sequence). Trimming removed 4 bases at V and 6 bases at J, with 13 bases between. This CDR3 has 13 amino acids. This CDR3 reads CASSLDSRIEQYF. The CDR3 DNA is TGTGCCAGCAGTTTGGACAGCCGAATCGAGCAGTACTTC.

The chain carries TRBV5-5 and TRBJ2-1, with a weak D call TRBD2 (6 bases). This CDR3 spans 14 amino acids. V lost 4 bases, J lost 10 bases, and 18 bases lay in between. Germline V gene data show CDR1 as SGHKS and CDR2 as YYEKEE (reference sequence). Here the CDR3 DNA reads TGTGCCAGCAGCCGGGACTCCCGGAGAGGAGAGCAGTTCTTC. Translated: CASSRDSRRGEQFF.

The chain recombines TRBV7-6 with TRBJ2-1; a weak D match, TRBD1 (5 bases). V dropped 5 bases and J dropped 2 bases, with 13 bases sitting between them. In germline, CDR1 is SGHVS, CDR2 FNYEAQ. CDR3 length equals 15 residues. The CDR3 loop reads CASSLHPQAYNEQFF. The CDR3 region has the DNA TGTGCCAGCAGCCTCCACCCACAGGCCTACAATGAGCAGTTCTTC.

The chain is built from TRBV11-2 and TRBJ2-3; D remains unclear. This CDR3 has 14 residues. CDR1 and CDR2 from the germline V gene are SGHAT and FQNNGV. Trimming removed 3 bases from V and 0 bases from J, with 7 bases in between. The CDR3 loop reads CASSFLTSTDTQYF. The CDR3 nucleotides are TGTGCCAGCAGCTTCCTGACTAGCACAGATACGCAGTATTTT.

The genes are TRBV12-5 and TRBJ1-5; D is undetermined. Trimming removed 1 base from V and 2 bases from J, with 0 bases in between. The CDR3 contains 12 residues. Germline CDR1 is LGHNT and CDR2 is FRNRAP. The CDR3 region is CASGLGNQPQHF. Written as DNA, the CDR3 is TGTGCTAGTGGTTTGGGCAATCAGCCCCAGCATTTT.

V usage is TRBV27 and J usage is TRBJ1-2, with TRBD1 matching 8 bases. Germline CDR1 reads MNHEY; CDR2 reads SMNVEV (reference sequence). Trimming cost V 6 bases and J 4 bases; bases outside gene matches: 7. The CDR3 is 14 amino acids. The CDR3 bases are TGTGCCAGCAGGGGACAGGAAATCGTCTATGGCTACACCTTC. As protein: CASRGQEIVYGYTF.

The chain couples TRBV7-2 to TRBJ2-2, with 8 bases that match TRBD2. Germline trimming cut 2 bases from V and 1 base from J; bases unmatched to any gene: 9. This CDR3 spans 18 amino acids. CDR1 is SGHTA and CDR2 is FQGNSA in the germline V gene. The CDR3 region is CASSLRRRGALNTGELFF. As DNA, the CDR3 is TGTGCCAGCAGCTTACGGCGGCGGGGGGCCCTGAACACCGGGGAGCTGTTTTTT. The whole variable domain, filled in from reference TRBV7-2 and TRBJ2-2, reads GAGVSQSPSNKVTEKGKDVELRCDPISGHTALYWYRQSLGQGLEFLIYFQGNSAPDKSGLPSDRFSAERTGGSVSTLTIQRTQQEDSAVYLCASSLRRRGALNTGELFFGEGSRLTVL.

The J gene is TRBJ2-1, the V gene TRBV2; TRBD2 matches at 12 bases. Germline trimming cut 7 bases from V and 8 bases from J; bases unmatched to any gene: 12. This CDR3 has 16 residues. The germline V gene encodes CDR1 SNHLY and CDR2 FYNNEI. CDR3 loop: CASTPSLAGGSYEQFF. CDR3 DNA: TGTGCCAGCACCCCGTCACTAGCGGGGGGCTCGTATGAGCAGTTCTTC.

This clone was detected once. The CDR3 loop is CASSVATSGGVGGETQYF. The CDR3 DNA is TGTGCCAGCAGCGTAGCGACTAGCGGGGGGGTTGGTGGTGAGACCCAGTACTTC. V is TRBV9 and J is TRBJ2-5; 14 positions agree with TRBD2. The CDR3 spans 18 residues. Germline trimming cut 0 bases from V and 5 bases from J; bases unmatched to any gene: 9. Germline lookup yields CDR1 SGDLS and CDR2 YYNGEE.

This chain uses TRBV6-5 with TRBJ2-7; the D gene is possibly TRBD1 (5 bases). Trimming took 8 bases from V and 2 from J, leaving 13 bases between them. CDR1 and CDR2 (germline): MNHEY, SVGAGI. This CDR3 has 13 amino acids. CDR3: CASVPDSAYEQYF. The CDR3 nucleotides read TGTGCCAGCGTCCCTGACAGCGCCTACGAGCAGTACTTC.

The chain carries TRBV5-4 and TRBJ1-6; TRBD1 might be the D (5 bases). V lost 0 bases, J lost 11 bases, and 9 bases lay in between. From germline, CDR1 is SGHNT and CDR2 YYREEE (reference sequence). The CDR3 totals 13 residues. The CDR3 DNA reads TGTGCCAGCAGCTTGGAGGCAGGGACACCCCTCCACTTT. Protein product: CASSLEAGTPLHF. Using reference TRBV5-4 and TRBJ1-6 for the parts outside the CDR3, the full variable domain is ETGVTQSPTHLIKTRGQQVTLRCSSQSGHNTVSWYQQALGQGPQFIFQYYREEENGRGNFPPRFSGLQFPNYSSELNVNALELDDSALYLCASSLEAGTPLHFGNGTRLTVT.

The count of this clone is one. The chain couples TRBV7-2 to TRBJ1-1; D not certain. With 6 bases removed from V and 2 bases from J, the gap between germline ends came to 10 bases. Germline-derived CDR1 and CDR2 are SGHTA and FQGNSA. CDR3 length: 13 residues. Here the CDR3 reads CASRDLPNTEAFF. The DNA of the CDR3 is TGTGCCAGCAGGGACCTACCCAACACTGAAGCTTTCTTT. Drawing the rest from reference TRBV7-2 and TRBJ1-1, the complete variable domain is GAGVSQSPSNKVTEKGKDVELRCDPISGHTALYWYRQSLGQGLEFLIYFQGNSAPDKSGLPSDRFSAERTGGSVSTLTIQRTQQEDSAVYLCASRDLPNTEAFFGQGTRLTVV.

The V call is TRBV4-1, the J call TRBJ1-2; D gene uncertain. V was trimmed by 3 bases and J by 6 bases, leaving 8 bases between them. CDR1 and CDR2 from the germline V gene are MGHRA and YSYEKL. This CDR3 has 12 amino acids. The CDR3 protein is CASSHLRDGYTF. CDR3 DNA: TGCGCCAGCAGCCACCTTAGGGATGGCTACACCTTC.

The CDR3 loop reads CAIRDRLSYNSPLHF. DNA of the CDR3: TGTGCCATCAGGGACAGGCTCTCCTATAATTCACCCCTCCACTTT. The chain recombines TRBV10-3 with TRBJ1-6; 7 nucleotides match TRBD1. Germline V gene sequence: CDR1 ENHRY, CDR2 SYGVKD. V dropped 6 bases and J dropped 0; count of bases not matched to a gene: 2. This CDR3 is built from 15 residues.

V usage is TRBV19 and J usage is TRBJ1-5; 12 bases are shared with TRBD1. This CDR3 has 18 amino acids. J lost 3 bases, V lost 3 bases, and 9 bases had no gene match. Germline V gives CDR1 LNHDA, CDR2 SQIVND (reference sequence). CDR3 in amino acids: CASSIDRDRGPNNQPQHF. The CDR3 bases are TGTGCCAGTAGTATCGACCGGGACAGGGGGCCAAACAATCAGCCCCAGCATTTT. Using reference TRBV19 and TRBJ1-5 for the parts outside the CDR3, the full variable domain is DGGITQSPKYLFRKEGQNVTLSCEQNLNHDAMYWYRQDPGQGLRLIYYSQIVNDFQKGDIAEGYSVSREKKESFPLTVTSAQKNPTAFYLCASSIDRDRGPNNQPQHFGDGTRLSIL.

This clone appeared once. This sequence joins TRBV5-1 and TRBJ1-1; D is unclear. V was pared by 0 bases and J by 5 bases, with 2 bases between. Germline V lookup: CDR1 SGHRS, CDR2 YFSETQ. The CDR3 loop spans 11 amino acids. The CDR3 nucleotides are TGCGCCAGCAGCTTGGGAACTGAAGCTTTCTTT. It encodes CASSLGTEAFF.

V is TRBV7-2 and J is TRBJ2-2; D is uncertain. The CDR3 has 12 amino acids. V shed 4 bases and J shed 7 bases, with 7 bases lying between them. The germline gives CDR1 SGHTA, CDR2 FQGNSA. In nucleotides, the CDR3 is TGTGCCAGCAGCTCCTTATTCGGGGAGCTGTTTTTT. Its protein product is CASSSLFGELFF.

The rearrangement joins TRBV11-1 to TRBJ2-3; no clear D gene. V shed 3 bases and J shed 5 bases, with 3 bases lying between them. Germline lookup yields CDR1 SGHAT and CDR2 FQDESV (reference sequence). The CDR3 has 11 residues. DNA for the CDR3: TGTGCCAGCAGCTTGAAAGATACGCAGTATTTT. Protein product: CASSLKDTQYF.

This chain links TRBV19 with TRBJ2-7, with a possible D match to TRBD1 (5 bases). The CDR3 sequence is 14 residues long. V lost 3 bases and J 2 bases, leaving 11 bases between the germline ends. Germline V gives CDR1 LNHDA, CDR2 SQIVND (reference sequence). CDR3 region: CASSIQGPPYEQYF. CDR3 nucleotide sequence: TGTGCCAGTAGTATTCAGGGCCCCCCCTACGAGCAGTACTTC.

The chain carries TRBV19 and TRBJ1-1; D ambiguous. Germline V gene data show CDR1 as LNHDA and CDR2 as SQIVND (reference sequence). V was cut by 7 bases and J by 5 bases, with 8 bases left in between. This CDR3 contains 11 residues. The CDR3 region has the DNA TGTGCCAGTAAGTGGGAAACTGAAGCTTTCTTT. This codes for CASKWETEAFF.

Only a few counts were recorded for this clone. Other nucleotide sequences in the sample specify the same CDR3. The chain uses TRBV7-2 and TRBJ1-4, with 7 bases fitting TRBD1. J was trimmed by 5 bases and V by 5 bases; bases with no gene match: 5. Germline values: CDR1 SGHTA, CDR2 FQGNSA. The CDR3 consists of 14 residues. CDR3 amino acids: CASSPPGQNEKLFF. The CDR3 DNA sequence: TGTGCCAGCAGCCCCCCGGGACAGAATGAAAAACTGTTTTTT.

This chain uses TRBV19 with TRBJ1-2; 7 nucleotides line up with TRBD1. The trim removed 7 bases at V and 5 bases at J, leaving 13 bases unmatched. This CDR3 region has 15 residues. Germline CDR1 and CDR2: LNHDA and SQIVND (reference sequence). The CDR3, as DNA: TGTGCCAGTAACCAACAGGGGATGGTTCGGTATGGCTACACCTTC. Protein sequence: CASNQQGMVRYGYTF. Based on the CDR3 plus reference TRBV19 and TRBJ1-2, the full variable domain is DGGITQSPKYLFRKEGQNVTLSCEQNLNHDAMYWYRQDPGQGLRLIYYSQIVNDFQKGDIAEGYSVSREKKESFPLTVTSAQKNPTAFYLCASNQQGMVRYGYTFGSGTRLTVV.

The V and J genes are TRBV30 and TRBJ1-2; D perhaps matches TRBD1 (6 bases). This CDR3 comprises 12 residues. Per germline, CDR1 GTSNPN and CDR2 SVGIG (reference sequence). As DNA, the CDR3 is TGTTTAGGGGGGAACGAGCGCTATGGCTACACCTTC. Amino acids: CLGGNERYGYTF.

The chain is built from TRBV27 and TRBJ2-1, with TRBD2 matching 9 bases. The trim removed 3 bases at V and 4 bases at J, leaving 4 bases unmatched. Germline V gives CDR1 MNHEY, CDR2 SMNVEV (reference sequence). The CDR3 sequence is 15 residues long. The CDR3 protein is CASSFSGGSYNEQFF. In DNA form, the CDR3 reads TGTGCCAGCAGTTTCAGCGGGGGGTCTTACAATGAGCAGTTCTTC.

The CDR3 here is CASSLVPQGGSPLHF. The CDR3 DNA reads TGTGCCAGCAGCTTAGTTCCCCAGGGTGGATCACCCCTCCACTTT. The chain uses TRBV7-8 and TRBJ1-6; D is possibly TRBD1 (5 bases). V lost 1 base and J 10 bases, leaving 14 bases between the germline ends. Germline V gene data show CDR1 as SGHVS and CDR2 as FQNEAQ. The CDR3 extends over 15 amino acids.

This chain uses TRBV30 with TRBJ1-3; D remains unclear. V lost 0 bases, J lost 3 bases, and 6 bases lay in between. There are 13 residues in the CDR3. Germline CDR1 and CDR2: GTSNPN and SVGIG (reference sequence). In DNA form, the CDR3 reads TGTGCCTGGAGTGTACCGGTTGGAAACACCATATATTTT. This sequence encodes CAWSVPVGNTIYF.

This rearrangement joins TRBV7-2 to TRBJ2-7, with TRBD1 matching 8 bases. CDR3 length: 15 amino acids. Trimming took 0 bases from V and 2 from J; bases not matched to a gene: 3. Germline V gene data show CDR1 as SGHTA and CDR2 as FQGNSA. DNA of the CDR3: TGTGCCAGCAGCTTAGCCAGGGGGCCGACCTACGAGCAGTACTTC. Its translation is CASSLARGPTYEQYF.

V usage is TRBV11-2 and J usage is TRBJ1-2; possibly TRBD1 for D (5 bases). Germline V lookup: CDR1 SGHAT, CDR2 FQNNGV. The germline V and J ends were trimmed by 4 bases and 0 bases, with 18 bases remaining between them. The CDR3 extends over 17 amino acids. CDR3 in DNA: TGTGCCAGCAGCTCGAGAGTGGGGCCTTCAGCTAACTATGGCTACACCTTC. This codes for CASSSRVGPSANYGYTF.

J is TRBJ1-5 and V is TRBV2; D ambiguous. The V gene's germline CDR1 is SNHLY and CDR2 FYNNEI. The ends were cut back, 3 bases at V and 0 bases at J, with 9 bases in the middle. This CDR3 has 15 amino acids. The CDR3 coding sequence is TGTGCCAGCAGTGAGTCCTTGGATAGCAATCAGCCCCAGCATTTT. Protein sequence: CASSESLDSNQPQHF.

The chain recombines TRBV7-2 with TRBJ1-2; D gene ambiguous. V was clipped by 1 base and J by 4 bases, with 4 bases between them. Germline V gene data show CDR1 as SGHTA and CDR2 as FQGNSA. The CDR3 loop spans 12 amino acids. The CDR3 region is CASSLEFYGYTF. In DNA form, the CDR3 reads TGTGCCAGCAGCTTAGAATTCTATGGCTACACCTTC.